This entry lists 6 T cell receptor beta chains sequenced from one sample in a study of blood T cell repertoires in COVID-19. The data were produced by immunoSEQ multiplex PCR, yet TCRdb's version contains in-frame clones alone and is incomplete. This sample has about 250,000 clones, with 82% found just once. Source material: peripheral blood. These receptors originate from a woman older than 75 with active or convalescent COVID-19.

The chain carries TRBV27 and TRBJ1-5, with a tentative D call TRBD1 (6 bases). The CDR3 has 14 amino acids. Germline CDR1 MNHEY, CDR2 SMNVEV (reference sequence). V lost 0 bases to trimming and J lost 4 bases, with 7 bases between them. The CDR3 nucleotides read TGTGCCAGCAGTTTATCGAGGGGGAATCAGCCCCAGCATTTT. Amino acid sequence: CASSLSRGNQPQHF.

V is TRBV6-5 and J is TRBJ1-6; TRBD1 is a possible D gene (5 bases). V was cut by 8 bases and J by 10 bases, with 21 bases left in between. Germline V lookup: CDR1 MNHEY, CDR2 SVGAGI. This CDR3 spans 15 amino acids. CDR3 DNA: TGTGCCAGCTACCTACAGGAATCCAGAGGATCACCCCTCCACTTT. It codes for CASYLQESRGSPLHF.

The chain joins TRBV28 to TRBJ2-2, with no clear D. This CDR3 region has 13 residues. In germline, CDR1 is MDHEN, CDR2 SYDVKM. The V and J ends lost 5 bases and 3 bases respectively, with 7 bases between them. DNA for the CDR3: TGTGCCAGCAGTCCTATGTACACCGGGGAGCTGTTTTTT. The encoded protein is CASSPMYTGELFF. The full variable domain, with the rest looked up from reference TRBV28 and TRBJ2-2, is DVKVTQSSRYLVKRTGEKVFLECVQDMDHENMFWYRQDPGLGLRLIYFSYDVKMKEKGDIPEGYSVSREKKERFSLILESASTNQTSMYLCASSPMYTGELFFGEGSRLTVL.

The gene calls are TRBV20-1 and TRBJ2-3; 13 positions match TRBD2. There are 16 residues in the CDR3. V gave up 3 bases and J gave up 0 bases; unmatched junction bases: 3. CDR1 is DFQATT, CDR2 SNEGSKA, per germline (reference sequence). The CDR3 nucleotides are TGCAGTGCTAGTACTAGCGGGAGGGCTAGCACAGATACGCAGTATTTT. This codes for CSASTSGRASTDTQYF.

This clone was detected only once. The chain has TRBV28 and TRBJ2-7, with a tentative D call TRBD1 (6 bases). The CDR3 is 14 amino acids. Per the germline V gene, CDR1 is MDHEN and CDR2 is SYDVKM. The ends were cut back, 3 bases at V and 5 bases at J, with 14 bases in the middle. The CDR3 region is CASSLSQGYNEQYF. The CDR3 nucleotides are TGTGCCAGCAGTTTGAGTCAGGGGTACAACGAGCAGTACTTC.

The table lists this clone with a few counts. The rearrangement links TRBV5-6 to TRBJ1-2, with D unresolved. The V and J ends lost 1 base and 1 base respectively, with 8 bases between them. CDR1 is SGHDT and CDR2 is YYEEEE in the germline V gene. The CDR3 totals 14 residues. CDR3 residues: CASSLKGVNYGYTF. Here the CDR3 DNA reads TGTGCCAGCAGCTTGAAAGGAGTTAACTATGGCTACACCTTC. The full variable domain, in which reference TRBV5-6 and TRBJ1-2 provide the parts outside the CDR3, is DAGVTQSPTHLIKTRGQQVTLRCSPKSGHDTVSWYQQALGQGPQFIFQYYEEEERQRGNFPDRFSGHQFPNYSSELNVNALLLGDSALYLCASSLKGVNYGYTFGSGTRLTVV.